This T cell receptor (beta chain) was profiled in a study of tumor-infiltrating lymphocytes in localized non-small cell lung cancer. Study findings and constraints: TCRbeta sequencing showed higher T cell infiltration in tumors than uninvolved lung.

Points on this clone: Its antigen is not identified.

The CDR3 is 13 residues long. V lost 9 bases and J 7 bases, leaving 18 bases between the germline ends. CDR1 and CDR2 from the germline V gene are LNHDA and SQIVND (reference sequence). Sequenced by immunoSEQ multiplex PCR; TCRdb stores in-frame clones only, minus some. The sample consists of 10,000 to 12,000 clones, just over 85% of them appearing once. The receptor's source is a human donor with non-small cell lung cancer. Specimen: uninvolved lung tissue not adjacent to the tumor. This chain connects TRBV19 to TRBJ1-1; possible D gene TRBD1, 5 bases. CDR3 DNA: TGTGCCAGCCGACAGATTATGAACGTTGAAGCTTTCTTT. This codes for CASRQIMNVEAFF.